This T cell receptor (beta chain) was recovered during a study of T cell changes during pregnancy in multiple sclerosis. The protocol was immunoSEQ multiplex PCR, while the TCRdb copy is restricted to in-frame clones and leaves out a portion. The top ten hold about 1.4% of the sample, which has tens of thousands of clones, under 95% seen once. CDR3 length: 14 amino acids. V shed 6 bases and J shed 0 bases, with 11 bases lying between them. Germline V CDR1 and CDR2: SQVTM, ANQGSEA. The V call is TRBV29-1, the J call TRBJ2-2; no clear D gene. The sequence came from a female donor in good health, enrolled as a control in a pregnancy study. Sequenced material: peripheral blood, taken in the second trimester of pregnancy. The CDR3 region is CSVAPSANTGELFF. CDR3 DNA sequence: TGCAGCGTGGCCCCTTCAGCGAACACCGGGGAGCTGTTTTTT.